These T cell receptor beta chains were read from a single sample in a study of shared clonotypes between healthy human individuals. Using immunoSEQ multiplex PCR, the repertoire was profiled, and TCRdb retains in-frame clones only, with some absent. This sample has hundreds of thousands of clones; over 65% occur once, and the top ten carry less than 2%. Sequencing was performed on memory CD4+ T cells sorted from blood. These TCRs come from a woman between 25 and 40 years old in good health. Each CDR3 is given with its conserved first and last residue. The D gene is left open where the match is weak. Part of the rows lack a size; the others show once, few, many or a class for expanded clones.

V gene	clone size	D gene	J gene	CDR3 protein	CDR3 DNA
TRBV6-1	-	TRBD2	TRBJ2-5	CASSEALAGPQETQYF	TGTGCCAGCAGTGAAGCGCTAGCGGGTCCGCAAGAGACCCAGTACTTC
TRBV5-1	-	-	TRBJ2-2	CASSLVGRGTGELFF	TGCGCCAGCAGCTTGGTTGGCAGGGGCACCGGGGAGCTGTTTTTT
TRBV29-1	once	-	TRBJ2-7	CSVDRGDPYEQYF	TGCAGCGTTGATAGGGGGGATCCCTACGAGCAGTACTTC
TRBV28	few	-	TRBJ2-1	CASSLSYNEQFF	TGTGCCAGCAGTTTATCCTACAATGAGCAGTTCTTC
TRBV2	-	-	TRBJ1-1	CASNKVLWAEAFF	TGTGCCAGCAATAAGGTTTTATGGGCTGAAGCTTTCTTT
TRBV28	-	-	TRBJ1-5	CASSWLLGYSNQPQHF	TGTGCCAGCAGTTGGTTGTTAGGGTACAGCAATCAGCCCCAGCATTTT
TRBV2	-	-	TRBJ1-1	CASSGVSLYTEAFF	TGTGCCAGCAGTGGAGTCAGCCTTTACACTGAAGCTTTCTTT
TRBV27	-	-	TRBJ1-2	CASSLITGFGYTF	TGTGCCAGCAGTTTAATCACAGGGTTTGGCTACACCTTC
TRBV5-8	-	-	TRBJ2-1	CASSFRVGRKNEQFF	TGTGCCAGCAGCTTCCGCGTAGGTCGGAAGAATGAGCAGTTCTTC
TRBV7-2	-	-	TRBJ2-7	CASSSYERDYEQYF	TGTGCCAGCAGCTCATATGAGCGAGACTACGAGCAGTACTTC
TRBV5-5	-	TRBD2	TRBJ2-1	CASSLVISGSSYEQFF	TGTGCCAGCAGCTTGGTTATTAGCGGGAGTAGCTATGAGCAGTTCTTC
TRBV29-1	once	-	TRBJ2-5	CSVYPIRTKETQYF	TGCAGCGTCTACCCTATACGAACCAAAGAGACCCAGTACTTC
TRBV19	-	-	TRBJ2-5	CASRPGLGGQETQYF	TGTGCCAGTAGGCCGGGATTAGGGGGCCAAGAGACCCAGTACTTC
TRBV30	-	-	TRBJ2-6	CAWSPGAGANVLTF	TGTGCCTGGAGCCCCGGGGCTGGGGCCAACGTCCTGACTTTC
TRBV19	-	TRBD2	TRBJ2-7	CASRGLAGETGYEQYF	TGTGCCAGTAGGGGACTAGCGGGAGAAACGGGCTACGAGCAGTACTTC
TRBV5-6	few	TRBD1	TRBJ1-2	CASSPGQGRLGYGYTF	TGTGCCAGCAGCCCCGGACAGGGGAGGTTAGGCTATGGCTACACCTTC
TRBV5-1	few	-	TRBJ2-2	CASSSLEDGNTGELFF	TGCGCCAGCAGCTCCCTGGAGGACGGCAACACCGGGGAGCTGTTTTTT
TRBV5-6	-	-	TRBJ1-1	CASSLTTLGAFF	TGTGCCAGCAGCTTGACAACGCTGGGAGCTTTCTTT
TRBV6-5	-	-	TRBJ2-5	CASSYSMSGQETQYF	TGTGCCAGCAGTTACTCGATGTCAGGGCAAGAGACCCAGTACTTC
TRBV28	-	TRBD1	TRBJ1-2	CASRESGTGGYGYGYTF	TGTGCCAGCAGGGAATCCGGGACAGGGGGCTATGGCTATGGCTACACCTTC
TRBV5-4	once	-	TRBJ2-5	CASSLESEETQYF	TGTGCCAGCAGCTTGGAGTCAGAAGAGACCCAGTACTTC
TRBV6-1	once	-	TRBJ1-2	CASSEVGRASYTF	TGTGCCAGCAGTGAAGTCGGCCGGGCCAGCTACACCTTC
TRBV30	-	-	TRBJ2-5	CAWMFVRLEETQYF	TGTGCCTGGATGTTCGTGCGGCTTGAAGAGACCCAGTACTTC
TRBV14	-	-	TRBJ2-1	CASSPLIEQFF	TGTGCCAGCAGCCCCCTGATTGAGCAGTTCTTC
TRBV7-9	-	-	TRBJ2-7	CASSLASGHRSYEQYF	TGTGCCAGCAGCTTAGCAAGTGGACACCGCTCCTACGAGCAGTACTTC
TRBV2	-	TRBD2	TRBJ2-1	CARSNGTSGTPNEQFF	TGTGCCAGGAGTAACGGGACTAGCGGGACACCAAATGAGCAGTTCTTC
TRBV27	-	-	TRBJ2-2	CASSRQRQAGTGELFF	TGTGCCAGCAGTCGACAACGGCAGGCAGGCACCGGGGAGCTGTTTTTT
TRBV28	-	TRBD1	TRBJ2-1	CASSTLDRSYNEQFF	TGTGCCAGCAGTACGCTGGACAGGTCTTACAATGAGCAGTTCTTC
TRBV5-1	-	TRBD1	TRBJ1-2	CASSPDGYGTVGYTF	TGCGCCAGCAGCCCGGACGGATACGGGACAGTTGGCTACACCTTC
TRBV6-5	-	-	TRBJ1-5	CASSRDFFAQPQHF	TGTGCCAGCAGTCGGGACTTCTTCGCTCAGCCCCAGCATTTT
TRBV5-1	-	-	TRBJ2-2	CASSYGEITGELFF	TGCGCCAGCAGCTATGGAGAAATCACCGGGGAGCTGTTTTTT
TRBV19	-	-	TRBJ2-5	CASSSSQLETQYF	TGTGCCAGTAGTTCATCCCAACTAGAGACCCAGTACTTC
TRBV4-1	-	TRBD1	TRBJ2-7	CASSQIGTGWKEQYF	TGCGCCAGCAGCCAAATTGGGACAGGGTGGAAGGAGCAGTACTTC
TRBV7-8	-	TRBD1	TRBJ2-1	CASSLWTGKVNEQFF	TGTGCCAGCAGCTTATGGACAGGGAAGGTCAATGAGCAGTTCTTC
TRBV5-4	-	-	TRBJ1-2	CASSLSSGYGYTF	TGTGCCAGCAGCCTGTCCTCAGGGTATGGCTACACCTTC
TRBV29-1	-	-	TRBJ2-1	CSGGQGARGNEQFF	TGCAGCGGAGGCCAGGGGGCGCGGGGGAATGAGCAGTTCTTC
TRBV5-4	-	-	TRBJ2-5	CASSWGRDGTQYF	TGTGCCAGCAGTTGGGGGCGCGATGGGACCCAGTACTTC
TRBV7-8	few	-	TRBJ1-5	CASSSGARSNQPQHF	TGTGCCAGCAGCTCCGGAGCACGAAGCAATCAGCCCCAGCATTTT
TRBV11-2	-	-	TRBJ2-2	CASTTSRSGELFF	TGTGCCAGCACCACTAGCCGTTCCGGGGAGCTGTTTTTT
TRBV19	-	-	TRBJ2-2	CASSKFWQENTGELFF	TGTGCCAGTAGTAAATTTTGGCAGGAGAACACCGGGGAGCTGTTTTTT
TRBV28	-	-	TRBJ2-4	CASSLTGSLAKNIQYF	TGTGCCAGCAGTTTGACGGGAAGTCTAGCCAAAAACATTCAGTACTTC
TRBV9	once	TRBD2	TRBJ2-1	CASSLGLAGSSYNEQFF	TGTGCCAGCAGCTTAGGACTAGCGGGGAGCTCCTACAATGAGCAGTTCTTC
TRBV7-9	-	-	TRBJ1-1	CASSRRWNTEAFF	TGTGCCAGCAGCCGCCGATGGAACACTGAAGCTTTCTTT
TRBV19	-	TRBD2	TRBJ2-7	CASSIGPSAGTSYEQYF	TGTGCCAGTAGTATAGGTCCCTCAGCGGGAACTTCCTACGAGCAGTACTTC